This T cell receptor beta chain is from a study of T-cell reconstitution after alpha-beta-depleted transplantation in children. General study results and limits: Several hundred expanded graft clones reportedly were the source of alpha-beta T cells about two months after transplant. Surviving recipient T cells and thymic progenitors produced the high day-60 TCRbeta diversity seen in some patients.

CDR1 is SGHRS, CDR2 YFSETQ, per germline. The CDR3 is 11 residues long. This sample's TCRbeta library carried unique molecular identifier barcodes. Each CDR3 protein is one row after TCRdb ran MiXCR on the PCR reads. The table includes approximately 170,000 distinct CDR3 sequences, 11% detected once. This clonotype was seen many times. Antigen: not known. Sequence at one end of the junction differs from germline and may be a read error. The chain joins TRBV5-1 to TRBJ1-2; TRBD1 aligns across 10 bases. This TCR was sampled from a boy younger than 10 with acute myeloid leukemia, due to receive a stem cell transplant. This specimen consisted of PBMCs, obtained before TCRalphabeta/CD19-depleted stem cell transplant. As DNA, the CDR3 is TGTGCGTCCGGGACAGGGGATGGCTACACCTTC. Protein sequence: CASGTGDGYTF.